This TCR beta chain was sequenced for a study of OX40 agonist ivuxolimab in advanced cancers. The study's findings and limits: Normalized expansion of T-cell clones was also low for some nonresponders.

Of note for this clone: Its matching antigen is unknown.

Method: immunoSEQ multiplex PCR; TCRdb's copy keeps in-frame clones and lacks some. The data contain roughly 70,000 clones, roughly 84% of them singletons. CDR1 KGHSH and CDR2 LQKENI come from the germline V gene. Trimming took 8 bases from V and 4 from J; bases not matched to a gene: 9. This CDR3 contains 14 residues. The TCR was taken from an adult with an advanced solid tumor such as melanoma, head and neck, liver or kidney cancer. This chain connects TRBV18 to TRBJ2-5; TRBD2 matches 8 bases. This specimen was CD4+ or CD8+ T cells sorted from blood, taken in a trial of the OX40 agonist ivuxolimab. The CDR3 protein is CASTMIAGLETQYF. The CDR3 coding sequence is TGTGCCAGCACGATGATAGCGGGGCTAGAGACCCAGTACTTC.